One and the same sample provided the 17 T cell receptor beta chains below, sequenced in a study of cytomegalovirus exposure and HLA in healthy donors. It was with 60 Vbeta and 13 Jbeta primers that the PCR ran. Clones were read by immunoSEQ multiplex PCR, and TCRdb kept only the in-frame ones, dropping some. The table has some 150,000 clones, about three quarters seen once. The source material was PBMCs. The source is a man aged 40-50 years in good health and CMV-seropositive.

CDR3 region: CASSKDRVPGANVLTF. CDR3 nucleotides: TGTGCCAGCAGTAAGGACAGGGTCCCTGGGGCCAACGTCCTGACTTTC. J is TRBJ2-6 and V is TRBV27, with TRBD1 identical over 8 bases. Unmatched junction bases numbered 5, after V lost 5 bases and J lost 2 bases. Germline CDR1 is MNHEY and CDR2 is SMNVEV (reference sequence). The CDR3 loop spans 16 amino acids. Based on the CDR3 plus reference TRBV27 and TRBJ2-6, the full variable domain is EAQVTQNPRYLITVTGKKLTVTCSQNMNHEYMSWYRQDPGLGLRQIYYSMNVEVTDKGDVPEGYKVSRKEKRNFPLILESPSPNQTSLYFCASSKDRVPGANVLTFGAGSRLTVL.

The V and J genes are TRBV27 and TRBJ2-4; the match to TRBD2 covers 7 bases. Germline V lookup: CDR1 MNHEY, CDR2 SMNVEV (reference sequence). Germline trimming cut 7 bases from V and 0 bases from J; bases unmatched to any gene: 18. This CDR3 contains 19 residues. The CDR3: CASISVWRELAIAKNIQYF. CDR3 coding DNA: TGTGCCAGCATTTCCGTCTGGCGGGAGCTGGCTATAGCCAAAAACATTCAGTACTTC.

This chain connects TRBV18 to TRBJ1-2; no firm D call. The CDR3 contains 12 residues. V dropped 3 bases and J dropped 7 bases, with 9 bases sitting between them. CDR1 is KGHSH, CDR2 LQKENI, per germline. This CDR3 reads CASSPITGGYTF. The DNA for the CDR3 is TGTGCCAGCTCACCCATTACGGGTGGCTACACCTTC.

The genes are TRBV5-1 and TRBJ1-4; unclear D gene. The germline V gene has CDR1 SGHRS and CDR2 YFSETQ. CDR3 size: 18 residues. Trimming left V 1 base short and J 15 bases short, with 31 bases between. CDR3 amino acids: CASSLHPQRSSLSEGMFF. CDR3 DNA: TGCGCCAGCAGCTTGCACCCCCAGCGGTCCTCTCTGAGTGAGGGAATGTTTTTT.

The rearrangement joins TRBV28 to TRBJ2-5; 7 nucleotides line up with TRBD2. Germline trimming cut 6 bases from V and 0 bases from J; bases unmatched to any gene: 13. Germline lookup yields CDR1 MDHEN and CDR2 SYDVKM. The CDR3 runs 17 residues. CDR3 region: CASSLKIGEGNQETQYF. CDR3 DNA sequence: TGTGCCAGCAGCCTCAAGATCGGGGAGGGGAACCAAGAGACCCAGTACTTC.

J is TRBJ1-1 and V is TRBV19; 7 bases fit TRBD1. Germline lookup yields CDR1 LNHDA and CDR2 SQIVND (reference sequence). The length of the CDR3 is 14 residues. V gave up 4 bases and J gave up 5 bases; unmatched junction bases: 7. The CDR3 protein is CASSRRGQATEAFF. The CDR3, as DNA: TGTGCCAGTAGTAGAAGGGGGCAGGCTACTGAAGCTTTCTTT. The full variable domain, in which reference TRBV19 and TRBJ1-1 provide the parts outside the CDR3, is DGGITQSPKYLFRKEGQNVTLSCEQNLNHDAMYWYRQDPGQGLRLIYYSQIVNDFQKGDIAEGYSVSREKKESFPLTVTSAQKNPTAFYLCASSRRGQATEAFFGQGTRLTVV.

The V gene is TRBV6-4, the J gene TRBJ2-3; maybe TRBD2 (6 bases). The CDR3 runs 15 residues. V was shortened by 5 bases and J by 4 bases, with 16 bases between the two germline ends. Germline V gene data show CDR1 as MRHNA and CDR2 as SNTAGT. CDR3 in amino acids: CASSIMGGASDTQYF. The CDR3 coding sequence is TGTGCCAGCAGTATAATGGGGGGAGCCTCAGATACGCAGTATTTT.

The J gene is TRBJ2-5, the V gene TRBV7-3, with 10 bases that match TRBD2. This CDR3 is built from 16 residues. CDR1 is SGHTA and CDR2 is FQGTGA in the germline V gene. V lost 6 bases, J lost 5 bases, and 12 bases stayed unmatched. CDR3 region: CASREGKREGRETQYF. CDR3 DNA: TGTGCCAGCAGGGAAGGAAAGCGGGAGGGCCGCGAGACCCAGTACTTC.

The V call is TRBV5-1, the J call TRBJ1-2; 9 bases map to TRBD1. The V segment lost 7 bases and the J segment 2 bases; nucleotides outside the gene matches: 6. The CDR3 is made up of 14 amino acids. The germline V gene encodes CDR1 SGHRS and CDR2 YFSETQ. This CDR3 is CASGPGQGNYGYTF. As DNA, the CDR3 is TGCGCCAGCGGACCGGGACAGGGCAACTATGGCTACACCTTC. Supplemented by reference TRBV5-1 and TRBJ1-2, the full variable domain reads KAGVTQTPRYLIKTRGQQVTLSCSPISGHRSVSWYQQTPGQGLQFLFEYFSETQRNKGNFPGRFSGRQFSNSRSEMNVSTLELGDSALYLCASGPGQGNYGYTFGSGTRLTVV.

The chain links TRBV30 to TRBJ1-5; 8 bases are a match to TRBD1. Unmatched junction bases numbered 5, after V lost 0 bases and J lost 7 bases. CDR1 is GTSNPN, CDR2 SVGIG, per germline (reference sequence). This CDR3 has 14 residues. CDR3 sequence (DNA): TGTGCCTGGAGTGTTACAGGGGGGAGACAGCCCCAGCATTTT. Translated, it gives CAWSVTGGRQPQHF.

This chain links TRBV29-1 with TRBJ2-2; TRBD1 might be the D (6 bases). With 5 bases removed from V and 1 base from J, the gap between germline ends came to 11 bases. CDR3 length: 14 residues. Germline assignment: CDR1 SQVTM and CDR2 ANQGSEA. CDR3 nucleotide sequence: TGCAGCGTTAGAGGGACACTGAACACCGGGGAGCTGTTTTTT. As protein: CSVRGTLNTGELFF.

This chain connects TRBV28 to TRBJ1-1, with TRBD1 identical over 7 bases. Per the germline V gene, CDR1 is MDHEN and CDR2 is SYDVKM. This CDR3 has 15 residues. The J segment lost 2 bases and the V segment lost 6 bases, leaving 9 bases of the junction unmatched. CDR3 DNA sequence: TGTGCCAGCAGCTATTACGGGACAGAAAACACTGAAGCTTTCTTT. As protein: CASSYYGTENTEAFF.

This rearrangement joins TRBV7-2 to TRBJ2-3; D is uncertain. The germline gives CDR1 SGHTA, CDR2 FQGNSA. CDR3 length: 14 amino acids. Trimming removed 5 bases at V and 2 bases at J, with 11 bases between. The CDR3 DNA sequence: TGTGCCAGCAGCGAGTATATGCTCACAGATACGCAGTATTTT. Its protein is CASSEYMLTDTQYF. Variable domain in full (rest from reference TRBV7-2 and TRBJ2-3): GAGVSQSPSNKVTEKGKDVELRCDPISGHTALYWYRQSLGQGLEFLIYFQGNSAPDKSGLPSDRFSAERTGGSVSTLTIQRTQQEDSAVYLCASSEYMLTDTQYFGPGTRLTVL.

This clone was seen a handful of times. This chain links TRBV20-1 with TRBJ1-2; D uncertain. This CDR3 contains 11 residues. The V and J ends lost 3 bases and 4 bases respectively, with 6 bases between them. Germline lookup yields CDR1 DFQATT and CDR2 SNEGSKA (reference sequence). Here the CDR3 reads CSASKLYGYTF. For the CDR3, the DNA is TGCAGTGCTAGTAAGCTCTATGGCTACACCTTC.

The V and J genes are TRBV7-3 and TRBJ2-1, with 8 bases fitting TRBD1. The CDR3 sequence is 14 residues long. The germline CDR1 and CDR2 sequences are SGHTA and FQGTGA. V trimming: 3 bases; J trimming: 6 bases; junction bases outside the gene matches: 4. The CDR3 DNA follows: TGTGCCAGCAGCTTGGACAGGGTCTCCAATGAGCAGTTCTTC. Translating it yields CASSLDRVSNEQFF.

V gene TRBV5-4 combines with J gene TRBJ1-1, with unresolved D. From germline, CDR1 is SGHNT and CDR2 YYREEE (reference sequence). V was clipped by 0 bases and J by 0 bases, with 12 bases between them. CDR3 length: 16 amino acids. For the CDR3, the DNA is TGTGCCAGCAGCTTGGAGAGGCAGCTTATGAACACTGAAGCTTTCTTT. Protein product: CASSLERQLMNTEAFF.

The chain recombines TRBV23-1 with TRBJ2-3; the match to TRBD1 covers 8 bases. Being an ORF, TRBV23-1 has a function that is uncertain. The CDR3 covers 16 residues. V was clipped by 2 bases and J by 2 bases; unmatched bases: 6. The CDR3 coding sequence is TGCGCCAGCAGTCAACACAGGGGGTCAAACACAGATACGCAGTATTTT. Translation gives CASSQHRGSNTDTQYF.